The 17 T cell receptor beta chains in this list originate from one sample, sequenced in a study of PD-1 blockade in classical Hodgkin lymphoma. Time point indicated: cycle 4 day 1 (C4D1), after five to seven weeks of nivolumab. Each of the patients experienced relapse following autologous stem cell transplantation, and their brentuximab vedotin exposure differed. Magnetic negative selection was used to purify CD4+ T cells from thawed PBMCs. Libraries were prepared by immunoSEQ multiplex PCR; TCRdb keeps only in-frame clonotypes and omits some of them. This sample yields 20,000 or so clones, of which over 80% are seen a single time; approximately 2.7% belongs to the top ten. Source: CD4+ T cells from blood, taken before the fourth cycle of nivolumab. Receptors were obtained from a human donor with classical Hodgkin lymphoma.

A single count supports this clone. V is TRBV4-1 and J is TRBJ2-3, with 7 positions matching TRBD2. CDR1 and CDR2 from the germline V gene are MGHRA and YSYEKL. The CDR3 loop spans 16 amino acids. V lost 4 bases to trimming and J lost 6 bases; unmatched junction nucleotides: 13. CDR3 region: CASSLALAAPLDTQYF. The CDR3 DNA sequence: TGCGCCAGCAGCCTGGCCCTAGCGGCCCCCCTGGATACGCAGTATTTT.

This sequence joins TRBV7-9 and TRBJ2-3; 8 positions match TRBD2. The CDR3 covers 15 residues. The germline V gene encodes CDR1 SEHNR and CDR2 FQNEAQ (reference sequence). Trimming removed 5 bases from V and 2 bases from J; junction bases left unmatched: 6. The CDR3 nucleotides read TGTGCCAGCAGCCCCACTAGCGGTATCACAGATACGCAGTATTTT. Protein product: CASSPTSGITDTQYF.

The chain carries TRBV4-1 and TRBJ2-1; D is ambiguous. This CDR3 comprises 14 residues. Germline assignment: CDR1 MGHRA and CDR2 YSYEKL. V gave up 0 bases and J gave up 3 bases, with 6 bases separating them. Here the CDR3 DNA reads TGCGCCAGCAGCCAAGATGGGCTCTACAATGAGCAGTTCTTC. Residues: CASSQDGLYNEQFF.

This chain links TRBV6-5 with TRBJ2-7; D call uncertain. The CDR3 totals 13 residues. V lost 6 bases and J lost 6, with 15 bases in between. Germline V gives CDR1 MNHEY, CDR2 SVGAGI. Here the CDR3 reads CASSLLTASEQYF. CDR3 sequence (DNA): TGTGCCAGCAGCCTTCTGACTGCGAGCGAGCAGTACTTC.

This sequence joins TRBV4-1 and TRBJ2-1; 8 nucleotides match TRBD2. The germline CDR1 and CDR2 sequences are MGHRA and YSYEKL. J was trimmed by 0 bases and V by 3 bases; bases with no gene match: 1. This CDR3 is 15 amino acids long. The CDR3 loop is CASSQSGSSYNEQFF. The CDR3 region has the DNA TGCGCCAGCAGCCAGAGCGGGAGCTCCTACAATGAGCAGTTCTTC.

This clone showed up just once. The chain recombines TRBV25-1 with TRBJ2-3; possibly TRBD2 for D (5 bases). CDR3 length equals 16 residues. V gave up 3 bases and J gave up 1 base, with 14 bases separating them. Per the germline V gene, CDR1 is MGHDK and CDR2 is SYGVNS. Here the CDR3 reads CASSETSGWGTDTQYF. CDR3 DNA: TGTGCCAGCAGTGAGACTTCGGGGTGGGGCACAGATACGCAGTATTTT.

The genes are TRBV7-8 and TRBJ2-3, with D perhaps TRBD1 (5 bases). The CDR3 runs 16 residues. Trimming pared 1 base from V and 0 bases from J, leaving 11 bases between. CDR1 and CDR2 from the germline V gene are SGHVS and FQNEAQ. CDR3 loop: CASSLDTGVSTDTQYF. The CDR3 coding sequence is TGTGCCAGCAGCTTAGATACAGGCGTTAGCACAGATACGCAGTATTTT.

This chain links TRBV4-1 with TRBJ1-1; no definite D call. Germline V CDR1 and CDR2: MGHRA, YSYEKL. The V and J ends lost 0 bases and 1 base respectively, with 9 bases between them. The CDR3 covers 15 residues. The CDR3 DNA reads as TGCGCCAGCAGCCAAGACCTACGTCCGAACACTGAAGCTTTCTTT. Amino acids: CASSQDLRPNTEAFF.

The gene calls are TRBV6-5 and TRBJ2-7; D not resolved. Germline-derived CDR1 and CDR2 are MNHEY and SVGAGI. Trimming took off 0 bases at V and 4 bases at J, with 16 bases between the two ends. This CDR3 region has 16 residues. The DNA of the CDR3 is TGTGCCAGCAGTTACTCGATGATAAGTGACTCTTACGAGCAGTACTTC. Protein sequence: CASSYSMISDSYEQYF.

The J gene is TRBJ1-1, the V gene TRBV6-5; 7 bases agree with TRBD1. V dropped 2 bases and J dropped 5; count of bases not matched to a gene: 5. The CDR3 is made up of 14 amino acids. Germline lookup yields CDR1 MNHEY and CDR2 SVGAGI. CDR3 coding DNA: TGTGCCAGCAGTTACGACAGGGAATCGACTGAAGCTTTCTTT. It specifies CASSYDRESTEAFF.

The V and J genes are TRBV18 and TRBJ1-2, with D hard to call. The CDR3 length is 15 residues. Deletions cut 3 bases from V and 6 bases from J, with 17 bases between. Germline-derived CDR1 and CDR2 are KGHSH and LQKENI. Here the CDR3 reads CASSPLPGPSDGYTF. The CDR3 bases are TGTGCCAGCTCACCTCTACCGGGTCCAAGCGATGGCTACACCTTC.

The gene calls are TRBV2 and TRBJ1-1; 8 nucleotides agree with TRBD1. This CDR3 is built from 14 residues. Germline CDR1 is SNHLY and CDR2 is FYNNEI. The ends lost 6 bases at V and 4 bases at J; junction bases unmatched: 7. The CDR3, as DNA: TGTGCCAGCAGGCCTGACAGGGGCGGCACTGAAGCTTTCTTT. Its translation: CASRPDRGGTEAFF. Drawing the rest from reference TRBV2 and TRBJ1-1, the complete variable domain is EPEVTQTPSHQVTQMGQEVILRCVPISNHLYFYWYRQILGQKVEFLVSFYNNEISEKSEIFDDQFSVERPDGSNFTLKIRSTKLEDSAMYFCASRPDRGGTEAFFGQGTRLTVV.

The sample holds one count of this clone. CDR3 loop: CASSYEGYGNTIYF. The CDR3 DNA is TGTGCCAGCAGTTATGAGGGGTACGGAAACACCATATATTTT. The chain employs TRBV6-6 and TRBJ1-3; D might be TRBD1 (5 bases). The CDR3 sequence is 14 residues long. V dropped 3 bases and J dropped 4 bases, with 10 bases sitting between them. Germline V CDR1 and CDR2: MNHNY, SVGAGI (reference sequence).

The genes are TRBV5-5 and TRBJ1-4; no reliable D call. Looked up from germline, CDR1 is SGHKS and CDR2 is YYEKEE (reference sequence). V was trimmed by 4 bases and J by 3 bases, leaving 10 bases between them. This CDR3 is built from 14 residues. CDR3 DNA: TGTGCCAGCAGCCATGGTAAAGCTAATGAAAAACTGTTTTTT. This translates into CASSHGKANEKLFF. Based on the CDR3 plus reference TRBV5-5 and TRBJ1-4, the full variable domain is DAGVTQSPTHLIKTRGQQVTLRCSPISGHKSVSWYQQVLGQGPQFIFQYYEKEERGRGNFPDRFSARQFPNYSSELNVNALLLGDSALYLCASSHGKANEKLFFGSGTQLSVL.

This chain uses TRBV7-9 with TRBJ2-1; D not certain. Trimming removed 2 bases at V and 8 bases at J, with 13 bases between. The CDR3 consists of 14 residues. The germline V gene has CDR1 SEHNR and CDR2 FQNEAQ (reference sequence). CDR3 in DNA: TGTGCCAGCAGCTTACTCGGCACTTCTGATGAGCAGTTCTTC. Translating gives CASSLLGTSDEQFF.

V is TRBV28 and J is TRBJ1-4; 8 bases align to TRBD1. The CDR3 is made up of 14 amino acids. With V trimmed by 7 bases and J by 8 bases, 9 bases remained unmatched. Germline assignment: CDR1 MDHEN and CDR2 SYDVKM. The CDR3 loop is CASTDRGGLEKLFF. Here the CDR3 DNA reads TGTGCCAGCACCGACAGGGGCGGTTTAGAAAAACTGTTTTTT.

The V and J genes are TRBV10-3 and TRBJ2-5; no clear D. Deletions cut 4 bases from V and 0 bases from J, with 12 bases between. The CDR3 consists of 15 residues. Germline V gene lookup returns CDR1 ENHRY and CDR2 SYGVKD. The CDR3 here is CAISGARMYQETQYF. CDR3 nucleotide sequence: TGTGCCATCAGTGGGGCTAGGATGTACCAAGAGACCCAGTACTTC.